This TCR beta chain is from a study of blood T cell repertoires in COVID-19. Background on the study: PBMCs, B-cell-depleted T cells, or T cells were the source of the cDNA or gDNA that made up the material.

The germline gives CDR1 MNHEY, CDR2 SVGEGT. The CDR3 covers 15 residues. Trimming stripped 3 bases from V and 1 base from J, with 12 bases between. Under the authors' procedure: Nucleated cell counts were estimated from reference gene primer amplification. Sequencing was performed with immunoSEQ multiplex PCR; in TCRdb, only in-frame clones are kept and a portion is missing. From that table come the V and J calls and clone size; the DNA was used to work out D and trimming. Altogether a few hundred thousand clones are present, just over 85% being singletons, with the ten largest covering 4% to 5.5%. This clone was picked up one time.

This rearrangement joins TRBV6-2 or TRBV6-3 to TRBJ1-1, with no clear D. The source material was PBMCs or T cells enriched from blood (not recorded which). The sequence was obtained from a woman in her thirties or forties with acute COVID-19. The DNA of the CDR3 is TGTGCCAGCAGTTATGCCCAGAAGAAGAACACTGAAGCTTTCTTT. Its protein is CASSYAQKKNTEAFF.